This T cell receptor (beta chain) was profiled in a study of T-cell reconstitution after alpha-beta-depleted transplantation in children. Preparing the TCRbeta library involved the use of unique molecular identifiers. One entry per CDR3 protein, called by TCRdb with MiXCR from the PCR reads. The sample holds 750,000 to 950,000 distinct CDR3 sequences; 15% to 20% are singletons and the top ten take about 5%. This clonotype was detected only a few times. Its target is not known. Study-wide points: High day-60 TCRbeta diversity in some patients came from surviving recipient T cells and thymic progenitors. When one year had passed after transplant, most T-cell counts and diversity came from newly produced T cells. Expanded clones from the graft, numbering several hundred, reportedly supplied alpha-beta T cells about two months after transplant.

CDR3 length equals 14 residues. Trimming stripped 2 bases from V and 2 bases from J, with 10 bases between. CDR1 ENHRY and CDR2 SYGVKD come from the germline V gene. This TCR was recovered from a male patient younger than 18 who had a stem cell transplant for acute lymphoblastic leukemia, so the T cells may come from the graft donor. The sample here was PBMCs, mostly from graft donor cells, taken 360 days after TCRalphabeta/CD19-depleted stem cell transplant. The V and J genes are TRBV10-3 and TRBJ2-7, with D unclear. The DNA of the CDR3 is TGTGCCATCAGTGAGCTAGGGCATACCTACGAGCAGTACTTC. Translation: CAISELGHTYEQYF.